The clone carrying this T cell receptor beta chain came up many times. Its antigen is currently unknown. This sample was taken from a study of T cells in Graves' hyperthyroidism and ophthalmopathy. Broader study findings: Among thyroid clonotypes expanded above 0.001, most also appeared in blood. Through a model of 13 V-J features, ophthalmopathy was separated from stable hyperthyroidism.

The V gene's germline CDR1 is MNHNS and CDR2 SASEGT. Trimming took 4 bases from V and 4 from J; bases not matched to a gene: 17. The CDR3 spans 19 residues. RNA transcripts provided the source from which TCR beta CDR3 regions were amplified. The primer set for the first-round RT-PCR of the TCR CDR3 was HTBI. TCRdb redid the calling of the multiplex PCR reads with MiXCR, one entry per CDR3 protein. The repertoire includes about 200,000 distinct CDR3 sequences, less than 20% of them detected once, and roughly 49% sits in the top ten. The hyperthyroidism patients had all been newly diagnosed, and their disease duration was under 2 months. Their ages ranged from 18 to 65 years. Together with thyroid ultrasound, orbital computed tomography, serum thyroxine and TRAb, clinical symptoms were used for diagnoses.

Material: blood. This receptor was taken from a woman aged 45-65 years with Graves' hyperthyroidism. The chain links TRBV6-1 to TRBJ2-5, with 11 bases identical to TRBD2. CDR3 bases: TGTGCCAGCAGTGGTTCGGGACTAGCGGCGCATACACCGCGAGAGACCCAGTACTTC. The encoded protein is CASSGSGLAAHTPRETQYF.